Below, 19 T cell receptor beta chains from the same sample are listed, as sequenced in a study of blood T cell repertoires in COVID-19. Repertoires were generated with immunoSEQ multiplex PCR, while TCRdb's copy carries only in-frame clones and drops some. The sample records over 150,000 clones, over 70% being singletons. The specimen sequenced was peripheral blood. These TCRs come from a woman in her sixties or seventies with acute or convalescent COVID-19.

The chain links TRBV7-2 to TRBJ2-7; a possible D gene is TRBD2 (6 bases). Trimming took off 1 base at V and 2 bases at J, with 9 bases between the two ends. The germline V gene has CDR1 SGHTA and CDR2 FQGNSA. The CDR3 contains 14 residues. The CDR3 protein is CASSLGRGPYEQYF. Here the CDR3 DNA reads TGTGCCAGCAGCTTAGGGCGGGGCCCCTACGAGCAGTACTTC.

The CDR3 reads CASSETQINQPQHF. The CDR3 nucleotides are TGTGCCAGCAGTGAAACACAGATTAATCAGCCCCAGCATTTT. The rearrangement joins TRBV2 to TRBJ1-5; D not resolved. Trimming shortened V by 2 bases and J by 4 bases, and 9 bases separated the two germline ends. The CDR3 runs 14 residues. Germline values: CDR1 SNHLY, CDR2 FYNNEI. Filled out from reference TRBV2 and TRBJ1-5, the complete variable domain reads EPEVTQTPSHQVTQMGQEVILRCVPISNHLYFYWYRQILGQKVEFLVSFYNNEISEKSEIFDDQFSVERPDGSNFTLKIRSTKLEDSAMYFCASSETQINQPQHFGDGTRLSIL.

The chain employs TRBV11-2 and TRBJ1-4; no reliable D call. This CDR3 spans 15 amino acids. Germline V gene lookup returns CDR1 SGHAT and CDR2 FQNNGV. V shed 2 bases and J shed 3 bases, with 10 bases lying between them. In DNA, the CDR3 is TGTGCCAGCAGCTTACGCGCGTTTGCTAATGAAAAACTGTTTTTT. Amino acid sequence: CASSLRAFANEKLFF.

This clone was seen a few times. CDR3 in amino acids: CAWRRSRDRGSYGYTF. The CDR3 DNA reads as TGTGCCTGGAGGAGAAGCCGGGACAGGGGGTCCTATGGCTACACCTTC. This chain joins TRBV30 and TRBJ1-2; TRBD1 matches at 11 bases. The CDR3 spans 16 residues. CDR1 and CDR2 from the germline V gene are GTSNPN and SVGIG (reference sequence). Germline trimming cut 3 bases from V and 4 bases from J; bases unmatched to any gene: 10. Full variable domain (missing parts from reference TRBV30 and TRBJ1-2): SQTIHQWPATLVQPVGSPLSLECTVEGTSNPNLYWYRQAAGRGLQLLFYSVGIGQISSEVPQNLSASRPQDRQFILSSKKLLLSDSGFYLCAWRRSRDRGSYGYTFGSGTRLTVV.

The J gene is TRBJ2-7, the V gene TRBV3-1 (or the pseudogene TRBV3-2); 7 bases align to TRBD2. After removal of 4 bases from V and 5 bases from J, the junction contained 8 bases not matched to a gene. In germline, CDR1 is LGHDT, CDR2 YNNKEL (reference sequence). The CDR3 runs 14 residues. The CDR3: CASSRRGRVNEQYF. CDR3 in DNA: TGTGCCAGCAGCCGGCGGGGGAGGGTCAACGAGCAGTACTTC.

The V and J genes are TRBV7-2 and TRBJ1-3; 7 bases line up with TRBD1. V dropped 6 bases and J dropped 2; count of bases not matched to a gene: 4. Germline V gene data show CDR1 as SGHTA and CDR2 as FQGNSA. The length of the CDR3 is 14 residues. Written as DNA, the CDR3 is TGTGCCAGCAGTCCTACAGGGGCTGGAAACACCATATATTTT. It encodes CASSPTGAGNTIYF.

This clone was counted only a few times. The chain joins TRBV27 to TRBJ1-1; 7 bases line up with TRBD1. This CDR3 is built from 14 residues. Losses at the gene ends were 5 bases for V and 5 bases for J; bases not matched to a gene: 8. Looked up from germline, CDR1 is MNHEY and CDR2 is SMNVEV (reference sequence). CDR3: CASSTHTGETEAFF. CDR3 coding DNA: TGTGCCAGCAGTACACACACAGGGGAAACTGAAGCTTTCTTT.

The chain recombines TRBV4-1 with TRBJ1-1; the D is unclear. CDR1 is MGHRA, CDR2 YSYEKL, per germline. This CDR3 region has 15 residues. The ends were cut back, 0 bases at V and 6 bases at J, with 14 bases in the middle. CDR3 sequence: CASSQDPAGIAEAFF. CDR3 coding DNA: TGCGCCAGCAGCCAAGATCCGGCGGGTATCGCTGAAGCTTTCTTT.

The CDR3 loop reads CASSETQTGAQPQHF. CDR3 coding DNA: TGTGCCAGCAGTGAAACGCAAACAGGGGCTCAGCCCCAGCATTTT. The V call is TRBV6-1, the J call TRBJ1-5, with 7 bases lining up with TRBD1. Trimming took 2 bases from V and 6 from J; bases not matched to a gene: 7. This CDR3 has 15 residues. CDR1 is MNHNS and CDR2 is SASEGT in the germline V gene.

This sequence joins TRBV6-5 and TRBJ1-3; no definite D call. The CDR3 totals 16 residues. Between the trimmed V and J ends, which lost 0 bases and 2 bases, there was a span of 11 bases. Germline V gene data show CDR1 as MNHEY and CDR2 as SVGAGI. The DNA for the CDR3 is TGTGCCAGCAGTTACTCGGCCAGGCAAGCTGGAAACACCATATATTTT. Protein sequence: CASSYSARQAGNTIYF.

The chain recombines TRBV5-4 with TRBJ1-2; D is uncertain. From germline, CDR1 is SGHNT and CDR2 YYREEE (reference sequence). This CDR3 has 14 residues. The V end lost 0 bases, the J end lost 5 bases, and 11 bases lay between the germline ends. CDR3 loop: CASSLEQRFYGYTF. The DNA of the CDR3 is TGTGCCAGCAGCTTGGAACAGCGGTTTTATGGCTACACCTTC.

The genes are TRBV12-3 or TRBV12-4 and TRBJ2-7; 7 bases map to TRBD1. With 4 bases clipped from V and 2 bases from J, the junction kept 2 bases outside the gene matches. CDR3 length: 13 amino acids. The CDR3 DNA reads TGTGCCAGCAGTTCAGACAGGGCCTACGAGCAGTACTTC. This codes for CASSSDRAYEQYF.

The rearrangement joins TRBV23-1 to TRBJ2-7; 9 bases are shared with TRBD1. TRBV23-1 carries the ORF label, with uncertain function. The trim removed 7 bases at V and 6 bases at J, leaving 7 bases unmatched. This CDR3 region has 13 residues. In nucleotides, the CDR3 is TGCGCCAGCATAGGGACAGGGTCCGGCGAGCAGTACTTC. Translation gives CASIGTGSGEQYF.

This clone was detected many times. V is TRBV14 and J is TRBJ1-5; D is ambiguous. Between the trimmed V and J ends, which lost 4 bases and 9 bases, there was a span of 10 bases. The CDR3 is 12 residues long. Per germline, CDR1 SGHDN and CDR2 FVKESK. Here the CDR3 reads CASSLESGPQHF. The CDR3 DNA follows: TGTGCCAGCAGCCTCGAGTCGGGGCCCCAGCATTTT.

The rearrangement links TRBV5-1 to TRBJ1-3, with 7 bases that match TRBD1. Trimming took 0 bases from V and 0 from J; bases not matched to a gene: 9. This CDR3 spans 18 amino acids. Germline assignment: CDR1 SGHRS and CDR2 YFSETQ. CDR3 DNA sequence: TGCGCCAGCAGCTTGGACGGACAGGTGGCGAGCTCTGGAAACACCATATATTTT. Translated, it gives CASSLDGQVASSGNTIYF.

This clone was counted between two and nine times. The CDR3 reads CASSLSSGAYEQYF. The CDR3 coding sequence is TGTGCCAGCAGCTTATCATCAGGGGCATATGAGCAGTACTTC. The rearrangement joins TRBV11-2 to TRBJ2-7; maybe TRBD1 (6 bases). CDR3 length: 14 amino acids. CDR1 and CDR2 from the germline V gene are SGHAT and FQNNGV. V dropped 2 bases and J dropped 7 bases, with 15 bases sitting between them.

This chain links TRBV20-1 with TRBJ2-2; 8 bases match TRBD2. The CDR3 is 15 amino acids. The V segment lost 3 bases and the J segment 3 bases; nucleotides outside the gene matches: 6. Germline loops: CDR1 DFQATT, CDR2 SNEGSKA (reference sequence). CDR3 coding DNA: TGCAGTGCTAGTAAGGGGCGGGGGGACACCGGGGAGCTGTTTTTT. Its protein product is CSASKGRGDTGELFF.

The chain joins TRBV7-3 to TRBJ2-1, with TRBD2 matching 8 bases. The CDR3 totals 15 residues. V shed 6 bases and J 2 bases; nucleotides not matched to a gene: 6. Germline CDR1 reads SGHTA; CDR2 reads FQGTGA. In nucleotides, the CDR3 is TGTGCCAGCAGTATGGGGACTAGTGCCTACAATGAGCAGTTCTTC. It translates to CASSMGTSAYNEQFF.

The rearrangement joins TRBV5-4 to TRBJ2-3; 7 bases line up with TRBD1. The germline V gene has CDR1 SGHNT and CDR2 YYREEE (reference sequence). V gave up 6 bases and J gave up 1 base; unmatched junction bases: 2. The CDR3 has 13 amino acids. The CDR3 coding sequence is TGTGCCAGCATCGACAGGGGCACAGATACGCAGTATTTT. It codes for CASIDRGTDTQYF.